This T cell receptor (beta chain) was found in a study of blood T cell repertoires in COVID-19. Study-level information: Samples taken during acute and convalescent COVID-19 were collected in the United States, Italy and Spain. Nucleic acid was either cDNA or gDNA, and it came from T cells, B-cell-depleted T cells, or PBMCs.

The assay was immunoSEQ multiplex PCR, and TCRdb's table has in-frame clones only and misses some. The sample shows about 200,000 clones, around 87% of them seen only once. This clone was found a few times. V was clipped by 1 base and J by 6 bases, with 16 bases between them. CDR1 LGHDT and CDR2 YNNKEL come from the germline V gene (reference sequence). There are 16 residues in the CDR3. The sequence came from a woman aged 45-60 years with COVID-19, enrolled during active disease. The sequenced sample was peripheral blood. The chain couples TRBV3-1 (or the pseudogene TRBV3-2) to TRBJ1-5, with D hard to call. The CDR3 sequence is CASSQGSGSSGQPQHF. CDR3 coding DNA: TGTGCCAGCAGCCAAGGTTCTGGGAGCAGCGGTCAGCCCCAGCATTTT.